The 24 T cell receptor beta chains below were found in one sample sequenced in a study of graft-versus-host responses after intestinal transplantation. The protocol was immunoSEQ multiplex PCR, while the TCRdb copy is restricted to in-frame clones and leaves out a portion. This table holds about 130,000 clones, 80% to 95% found once. The antigens of these receptors remain unknown. The specimen comprised unstimulated CD4+ T cells sorted from spleen or lymph node cells, sampled before intestinal transplant. The source is a human donor who received an intestinal transplant.

The chain joins TRBV7-2 to TRBJ2-2, with D unresolved. The germline gives CDR1 SGHTA, CDR2 FQGNSA. With 5 bases removed from V and 1 base from J, the gap between germline ends came to 14 bases. CDR3 length: 16 amino acids. CDR3 sequence reads: CASSIKWARNTGELFF. The CDR3 DNA sequence: TGTGCCAGCAGCATAAAGTGGGCAAGGAACACCGGGGAGCTGTTTTTT.

The J gene is TRBJ2-7, the V gene TRBV5-4; D not certain. The CDR3 has 16 residues. V dropped 0 bases and J dropped 0 bases, with 13 bases sitting between them. Germline CDR1 and CDR2: SGHNT and YYREEE (reference sequence). The CDR3 nucleotides are TGTGCCAGCAGCTTGGCAGGCGTCACCTCCTCCTACGAGCAGTACTTC. It yields the protein CASSLAGVTSSYEQYF.

The chain recombines TRBV7-7 with TRBJ2-3; no definite D call. This CDR3 comprises 15 residues. The germline V gene encodes CDR1 SSHAT and CDR2 FNYEAQ (reference sequence). V dropped 1 base and J dropped 6 bases, with 14 bases sitting between them. CDR3 nucleotide sequence: TGTGCCAGCAGCTTAGATTGCCATAAGAGGGATACGCAGTATTTT. The encoded protein is CASSLDCHKRDTQYF. The complete variable domain, with remaining parts taken from reference TRBV7-7 and TRBJ2-3, reads GAGVSQSPRYKVTKRGQDVTLRCDPISSHATLYWYQQALGQGPEFLTYFNYEAQPDKSGLPSDRFSAERPEGSISTLTIQRTEQRDSAMYRCASSLDCHKRDTQYFGPGTRLTVL.

The V call is TRBV30, the J call TRBJ1-1; 9 bases line up with TRBD1. The CDR3 length is 13 residues. In germline, CDR1 is GTSNPN, CDR2 SVGIG (reference sequence). The V gene end was trimmed by 6 bases and the J gene end by 5 bases; junction bases not matched to a gene: 7. This CDR3 reads CACWGQGGTEAFF. Written as DNA, the CDR3 is TGTGCCTGCTGGGGACAGGGAGGGACTGAAGCTTTCTTT.

V and J are TRBV5-6 and TRBJ2-1; 8 bases fit TRBD1. The length of the CDR3 is 14 residues. The germline V gene encodes CDR1 SGHDT and CDR2 YYEEEE. V gave up 1 base and J gave up 9 bases; unmatched junction bases: 6. CDR3 amino acids: CASSLSGQAGEQFF. CDR3 nucleotides: TGTGCCAGCAGCTTGTCGGGACAGGCGGGTGAGCAGTTCTTC.

The V and J genes are TRBV9 and TRBJ2-1; TRBD2 might be the D (6 bases). CDR3 length: 15 residues. V lost 0 bases and J lost 10, with 17 bases in between. Germline V gives CDR1 SGDLS, CDR2 YYNGEE. The CDR3 nucleotides are TGTGCCAGCAGCGTAGCTCAAGCGGGCCGGGGGGAGCAGTTCTTC. Translating gives CASSVAQAGRGEQFF.

This chain joins TRBV5-6 and TRBJ2-1; tentative D call: TRBD2 (6 bases). CDR3 size: 16 residues. Germline CDR1 is SGHDT and CDR2 is YYEEEE. Deletions cut 0 bases from V and 7 bases from J, with 17 bases between. CDR3 sequence (DNA): TGTGCCAGCAGCTTGGGACCAGCGGGCTGGTCTAATGAGCAGTTCTTC. Protein product: CASSLGPAGWSNEQFF.

This sequence joins TRBV7-2 and TRBJ2-7, with unresolved D. CDR3 size: 13 residues. Trimming took 1 base from V and 6 from J, leaving 10 bases between them. Germline V gene lookup returns CDR1 SGHTA and CDR2 FQGNSA. This CDR3 is CASSLGPLGEQYF. The CDR3 bases are TGTGCCAGCAGCTTAGGCCCCTTGGGCGAGCAGTACTTC. Full variable domain (rest looked up from reference TRBV7-2 and TRBJ2-7): GAGVSQSPSNKVTEKGKDVELRCDPISGHTALYWYRQSLGQGLEFLIYFQGNSAPDKSGLPSDRFSAERTGGSVSTLTIQRTQQEDSAVYLCASSLGPLGEQYFGPGTRLTVT.

The rearrangement uses TRBV19 and TRBJ2-2, with D perhaps given as TRBD1 or TRBD2 (6 bases each). Germline V CDR1 and CDR2: LNHDA, SQIVND (reference sequence). The CDR3 runs to 15 residues. Trimming removed 6 bases from V and 5 bases from J, with 16 bases in between. The CDR3 reads CASRFGGGGTGELFF. As DNA, the CDR3 is TGTGCCAGTAGGTTTGGCGGAGGGGGAACCGGGGAGCTGTTTTTT. Full variable domain (remainder filled in from reference TRBV19 and TRBJ2-2): DGGITQSPKYLFRKEGQNVTLSCEQNLNHDAMYWYRQDPGQGLRLIYYSQIVNDFQKGDIAEGYSVSREKKESFPLTVTSAQKNPTAFYLCASRFGGGGTGELFFGEGSRLTVL.

This chain uses TRBV19 with TRBJ2-7; D is possibly TRBD1 (6 bases). V was trimmed by 4 bases and J by 10 bases, leaving 11 bases between them. CDR3 length: 11 amino acids. Germline V gene lookup returns CDR1 LNHDA and CDR2 SQIVND (reference sequence). This chain's CDR3 is CASSSPTGQYF. The CDR3 nucleotides are TGTGCCAGTAGTAGCCCGACAGGCCAGTACTTC.

This clone was seen more than once but under ten times. The chain couples TRBV10-3 to TRBJ1-1, with D tentatively TRBD1 (5 bases). CDR1 is ENHRY and CDR2 is SYGVKD in the germline V gene. The CDR3 totals 12 residues. V shed 6 bases and J shed 1 base, with 6 bases lying between them. For the CDR3, the DNA is TGTGCCATCAGGGGACCGAACACTGAAGCTTTCTTT. Translated: CAIRGPNTEAFF.

The CDR3 protein is CASSLSWTGGAYEQYF. The CDR3 DNA reads TGTGCCAGCAGCCTAAGCTGGACAGGGGGGGCCTACGAGCAGTACTTC. The rearrangement uses TRBV4-2 and TRBJ2-7; 10 nucleotides align to TRBD1. The CDR3 covers 16 residues. Germline assignment: CDR1 LGHNA and CDR2 YNFKEQ. Trimming cost V 4 bases and J 2 bases; bases outside gene matches: 8.

This chain connects TRBV6-1 to TRBJ2-7; D not certain. Germline V gene data show CDR1 as MNHNS and CDR2 as SASEGT. The CDR3 has 12 amino acids. Trimming pared 4 bases from V and 4 bases from J, leaving 8 bases between. The CDR3 region is CASSGLKYEQYF. The DNA for the CDR3 is TGTGCCAGCAGTGGTCTTAAGTACGAGCAGTACTTC.

The count of this clone is one. The CDR3 protein is CASSIAPRVLSNQPQHF. Written as DNA, the CDR3 is TGTGCCAGTAGTATAGCTCCCCGGGTCCTCAGCAATCAGCCCCAGCATTTT. This chain joins TRBV19 and TRBJ1-5; D ambiguous. V lost 1 base and J lost 1, with 14 bases in between. The CDR3 length is 17 residues. From germline, CDR1 is LNHDA and CDR2 SQIVND (reference sequence).

The chain carries TRBV6-1 and TRBJ1-2; no reliable D call. The CDR3 extends over 11 amino acids. Trimming left V 7 bases short and J 4 bases short, with 7 bases between. The germline V gene encodes CDR1 MNHNS and CDR2 SASEGT. CDR3 nucleotide sequence: TGTGCCAGCACCGAAATCTATGGCTACACCTTC. Its protein is CASTEIYGYTF.

This chain joins TRBV6-1 and TRBJ2-7, with D tentatively TRBD2 (6 bases). The CDR3 consists of 14 residues. Trimming removed 5 bases at V and 4 bases at J, with 15 bases between. CDR1 MNHNS and CDR2 SASEGT come from the germline V gene. The CDR3 spells CASSSIAEGYEQYF. The CDR3 DNA follows: TGTGCCAGCAGTTCCATAGCGGAGGGGTACGAGCAGTACTTC.

This chain connects TRBV25-1 to TRBJ2-1, with TRBD2 as a possible D gene (7 bases). CDR1 MGHDK and CDR2 SYGVNS come from the germline V gene. The CDR3 loop spans 15 amino acids. V lost 2 bases and J 4 bases, leaving 12 bases between the germline ends. In DNA form, the CDR3 reads TGTGCCAGCAGTGAAGCGGGGGCCGTTTACAATGAGCAGTTCTTC. Translating it yields CASSEAGAVYNEQFF.

V gene TRBV7-9 combines with J gene TRBJ1-2; D ambiguous. This CDR3 contains 10 residues. V lost 5 bases and J 8 bases, leaving 6 bases between the germline ends. In germline, CDR1 is SEHNR, CDR2 FQNEAQ (reference sequence). CDR3 bases: TGTGCCAGCAGCCCGGGGGGCTACACCTTC. Its protein product is CASSPGGYTF. Together with reference TRBV7-9 and TRBJ1-2, the CDR3 gives the full variable domain: DTGVSQNPRHKITKRGQNVTFRCDPISEHNRLYWYRQTLGQGPEFLTYFQNEAQLEKSRLLSDRFSAERPKGSFSTLEIQRTEQGDSAMYLCASSPGGYTFGSGTRLTVV.

This clone occurred once. The chain couples TRBV19 to TRBJ2-5; D is unclear. The CDR3 spans 10 residues. Deletions cut 8 bases from V and 4 bases from J, with 5 bases between. Per the germline V gene, CDR1 is LNHDA and CDR2 is SQIVND (reference sequence). CDR3 sequence reads: CASGRETQYF. In DNA, the CDR3 is TGTGCCAGTGGCAGAGAGACCCAGTACTTC.

This chain connects TRBV27 to TRBJ2-7, with D possibly matching TRBD1 (6 bases). This CDR3 comprises 13 residues. Germline CDR1 reads MNHEY; CDR2 reads SMNVEV (reference sequence). V dropped 4 bases and J dropped 3 bases, with 10 bases sitting between them. CDR3 in amino acids: CASSSTGFYEQYF. In DNA form, the CDR3 reads TGTGCCAGCAGTTCGACAGGATTCTACGAGCAGTACTTC.

The V and J genes are TRBV7-3 and TRBJ1-2, with unresolved D. The germline V and J ends were trimmed by 7 bases and 2 bases, with 23 bases remaining between them. CDR1 and CDR2 (germline): SGHTA, FQGTGA. The CDR3 runs 17 residues. The CDR3 loop is CASIQSPRQPRNYGYTF. CDR3 nucleotides: TGTGCCAGCATCCAGAGCCCCCGGCAGCCACGGAACTATGGCTACACCTTC.

This chain joins TRBV5-6 and TRBJ1-5; possibly TRBD1 for D (6 bases). The length of the CDR3 is 15 residues. The V end was cut by 0 bases, the J end by 4 bases, with 11 bases between. Germline V gene lookup returns CDR1 SGHDT and CDR2 YYEEEE. The CDR3 coding sequence is TGTGCCAGCAGCTTGGGCGGGGGCCGTAATCAGCCCCAGCATTTT. The encoded protein is CASSLGGGRNQPQHF.

J is TRBJ2-5 and V is TRBV6-1; D is perhaps TRBD2 (6 bases). This CDR3 comprises 10 residues. V lost 6 bases to trimming and J lost 7 bases, with 6 bases between them. Germline values: CDR1 MNHNS, CDR2 SASEGT. The chain's CDR3 is CASREGTQYF. The CDR3 DNA sequence: TGTGCCAGCAGGGAGGGGACCCAGTACTTC.

The V and J genes are TRBV11-2 and TRBJ2-7, with 9 bases fitting TRBD1. V lost 5 bases to trimming and J lost 5 bases; unmatched junction nucleotides: 13. Germline CDR1 and CDR2: SGHAT and FQNNGV. The CDR3 is made up of 16 amino acids. The CDR3 reads CASSKLLGTGTDEQYF. In nucleotides, the CDR3 is TGTGCCAGCAGCAAGCTTCTGGGGACAGGGACGGACGAGCAGTACTTC.